Listed below are T cell receptor beta chains from one sample, sequenced in a study of response to subunit inactivated influenza vaccine. Each CDR3 protein is one row after TCRdb ran MiXCR on the RT-PCR reads. This table has roughly 700,000 distinct CDR3 sequences, roughly 13% appearing once. The sample was PBMCs from blood, taken around two weeks before vaccination. These receptors were obtained from a man between 45 and 60 years old who received an inactivated influenza vaccine. Both conserved end residues are part of each CDR3. D genes are given only for firm matches. Clone size is not always given. Where it is, it says once, few, many or a class for expanded clones.

-	TRBV6-2/TRBV6-3	few	TRBJ2-7	CASSYPLIGGRSYEQYF	TGTGCCAGCAGTTACCCCCTGATTGGAGGCCGGTCCTACGAGCAGTACTTC
-	TRBV5-1	-	TRBJ2-5	CPSSVDRWETQYF	TGCCCCAGCAGCGTAGACAGATGGGAGACCCAGTACTTC
TRBD2	TRBV28	-	TRBJ2-3	CASSLSILTSGTSTDTQYF	TGTGCCAGCAGTTTATCGATTCTTACTAGCGGGACTAGCACAGATACGCAGTATTTT
-	TRBV12-3/TRBV12-4	-	TRBJ2-7	CASSSPIKGRYEQYF	TGTGCCAGCAGCTCCCCGATCAAGGGGAGATACGAGCAGTACTTC
TRBD2	TRBV6-5	-	TRBJ2-7	CASSYRSGRNYEQYF	TGTGCCAGCAGTTACCGTAGCGGGAGGAACTACGAGCAGTACTTC
-	TRBV10-3	few	TRBJ2-7	CAISEGGTYYEQYF	TGTGCCATCAGTGAAGGGGGAACCTACTACGAGCAGTACTTC
-	TRBV15	-	TRBJ1-5	CATSRDWFDNQPQHF	TGTGCCACCAGCAGAGATTGGTTTGATAATCAGCCCCAGCATTTT
TRBD1	TRBV5-5	few	TRBJ1-2	CASSSIGTGYGYTF	TGTGCCAGCAGCTCAATCGGGACAGGCTATGGCTACACCTTC
TRBD1	TRBV27	-	TRBJ2-3	CASSFLRQGVSDTQYF	TGTGCCAGCAGTTTTCTGAGACAGGGGGTGTCAGATACGCAGTATTTT
TRBD1	TRBV4-1	few	TRBJ1-4	CASSQAGTANEKLFF	TGCGCCAGCAGCCAGGCCGGGACAGCTAATGAAAAACTGTTTTTT
-	TRBV12-3/TRBV12-4	many	TRBJ1-5	CASSFRQGRHQPQHF	TGTGCCAGCAGTTTTAGGCAGGGCCGTCATCAGCCCCAGCATTTT
-	TRBV4-3	-	TRBJ2-1	CASSQDSLGGEQFF	TGCGCCAGCAGCCAAGATAGTCTAGGGGGGGAGCAGTTCTTC
-	TRBV2	many	TRBJ1-1	CASSAQADTEAFF	TGTGCCAGCAGTGCACAGGCGGACACTGAAGCTTTCTTT
-	TRBV14	many	TRBJ1-1	CASSQIVPGWNTEAFF	TGTGCCAGCAGCCAAATCGTGCCAGGATGGAACACTGAAGCTTTCTTT
TRBD1	TRBV5-1	-	TRBJ2-7	CASSLVLGTEAEQYF	TGCGCCAGCAGCTTAGTATTAGGGACAGAAGCCGAGCAGTACTTC
-	TRBV27	few	TRBJ1-4	CASSFSGRRWEKLFF	TGTGCCAGCAGTTTTAGTGGGCGGAGGTGGGAAAAACTGTTTTTT
TRBD1	TRBV18	-	TRBJ2-1	CASSPKGQGINEQFF	TGTGCCAGCTCACCAAAAGGACAGGGGATCAATGAGCAGTTCTTC
TRBD2	TRBV20-1	few	TRBJ2-1	CSARGVAGEKAYNEQFF	TGCAGTGCTAGAGGAGTAGCGGGGGAAAAGGCCTACAATGAGCAGTTCTTC
TRBD1	TRBV28	few	TRBJ2-7	CASSGTGKVGQYF	TGTGCCAGCAGCGGGACAGGGAAGGTCGGGCAGTACTTC
TRBD2	TRBV11-2	few	TRBJ2-2	CASSLTRRLAGGGTGELFF	TGTGCCAGCAGCTTAACCCGCCGACTAGCGGGGGGGGGCACCGGGGAGCTGTTTTTT
-	TRBV6-6	-	TRBJ2-1	CASSYNVYNEQFF	TGTGCCAGCAGTTACAACGTGTACAATGAGCAGTTCTTC
-	TRBV29-1	many	TRBJ2-1	CSVNRRRTGNEQFF	TGCAGCGTTAACAGGAGGCGAACGGGCAATGAGCAGTTCTTC
-	TRBV11-2	-	TRBJ2-4	CASSTNNLGDIQYF	TGTGCCAGCAGCACCAACAATTTGGGGGACATTCAGTACTTC
TRBD1	TRBV24-1	-	TRBJ2-2	CATSDMGQGSGGELFF	TGTGCCACCAGTGACATGGGACAGGGCTCCGGGGGGGAGCTGTTTTTT
-	TRBV11-2	-	TRBJ2-6	CASSLVRRDTISGANVLTF	TGTGCCAGCAGCTTAGTTAGGCGGGACACCATCTCTGGGGCCAACGTCCTGACTTTC
-	TRBV5-1	few	TRBJ2-1	CASSGDALANEQFF	TGCGCCAGCAGCGGGGACGCTCTGGCAAATGAGCAGTTCTTC
-	TRBV10-3	-	TRBJ2-5	CAISEGRWTGREETQYF	TGTGCCATCAGCGAGGGTAGATGGACAGGGAGGGAGGAGACCCAGTACTTC
-	TRBV5-1	-	TRBJ1-1	CASSPKPPNTEAFF	TGCGCCAGCAGCCCCAAGCCGCCGAACACTGAAGCTTTCTTT
-	TRBV28	many	TRBJ1-4	CASSPRGEKLFF	TGTGCCAGCAGTCCAAGGGGTGAAAAACTGTTTTTT
-	TRBV6-1	-	TRBJ2-3	CASTGTSADTQYF	TGTGCCAGCACTGGGACCTCCGCAGATACGCAGTATTTT
-	TRBV6-2/TRBV6-3	few	TRBJ2-3	CASSYEGQIAGMSWPDTQYF	TGTGCCAGCAGTTACGAGGGACAGATAGCGGGGATGAGTTGGCCAGATACGCAGTATTTT
TRBD1	TRBV7-9	-	TRBJ1-2	CASSRRQGGPHGYTF	TGTGCCAGCAGCCGAAGACAGGGTGGTCCCCATGGCTACACCTTC
-	TRBV20-1	-	TRBJ2-5	CSARRLTGRKDEPQETQYF	TGCAGTGCTCGCCGTCTAACAGGGAGAAAGGACGAACCCCAAGAGACCCAGTACTTC
TRBD1	TRBV9	-	TRBJ2-7	CASSPVGQGAYEQYF	TGTGCCAGCAGCCCCGTCGGACAGGGGGCCTACGAGCAGTACTTC
-	TRBV12-3/TRBV12-4	few	TRBJ1-5	CASSWVRDQPQHF	TGTGCCAGCAGTTGGGTTCGGGATCAGCCCCAGCATTTT
TRBD2	TRBV20-1	-	TRBJ2-7	CSARGLAGTTYEQYF	TGCAGTGCCCGTGGTCTAGCGGGGACCACCTACGAGCAGTACTTC
TRBD2	TRBV27	few	TRBJ2-7	CASSLLFDGGASGNEQYF	TGTGCCAGCAGTTTATTGTTCGACGGGGGGGCCTCTGGGAACGAGCAGTACTTC
TRBD1	TRBV2	few	TRBJ2-7	CATLSGEGQGDYEQYF	TGTGCCACCCTGTCGGGTGAGGGACAGGGGGATTACGAGCAGTACTTC
-	TRBV28	few	TRBJ1-2	CASSFAEGLMPRGYTF	TGTGCCAGCAGTTTCGCGGAGGGATTAATGCCGCGGGGCTACACCTTC
TRBD1	TRBV2	-	TRBJ2-2	CASNRQGSGELFF	TGTGCCAGCAATAGACAGGGCTCCGGGGAGCTGTTTTTT
TRBD2	TRBV20-1	-	TRBJ2-1	CSASQAGYNEQFF	TGCAGTGCTAGTCAAGCGGGGTACAATGAGCAGTTCTTC
TRBD1	TRBV4-3	-	TRBJ2-4	CASSQDRRDSFDIQYF	TGCGCCAGCAGCCAAGATCGCAGGGACAGCTTCGACATTCAGTACTTC
TRBD1	TRBV7-8	-	TRBJ1-1	CASSLSRTGVRGGMNTEAFF	TGTGCCAGCAGCTTATCGAGGACAGGGGTCAGGGGCGGTATGAACACTGAAGCTTTCTTT
-	TRBV30	-	TRBJ2-4	CAWSAPAHGGKNIQYF	TGTGCCTGGAGTGCACCGGCGCACGGAGGCAAAAACATTCAGTACTTC
TRBD2	TRBV5-1	few	TRBJ2-3	CASYSGRGTDTQYF	TGCGCCTCCTATAGCGGGAGGGGGACAGATACGCAGTATTTT
-	TRBV7-9	-	TRBJ1-1	CASSLTGAITEAFF	TGTGCCAGCAGCTTGACAGGAGCCATCACTGAAGCTTTCTTT
-	TRBV10-3	few	TRBJ2-1	CAINAQGTYNEQFF	TGTGCCATCAATGCGCAGGGGACCTACAATGAGCAGTTCTTC
-	TRBV20-1	-	TRBJ2-6	CSAEGGFSGANVLTF	TGCAGTGCTGAAGGGGGGTTCTCTGGGGCCAACGTCCTGACTTTC
-	TRBV6-5	-	TRBJ2-7	CASSYGAGYYEQYF	TGTGCCAGCAGTTACGGCGCAGGGTACTACGAGCAGTACTTC
-	TRBV6-1	few	TRBJ2-7	CASSVQGRSSYEQYF	TGTGCCAGCAGTGTTCAGGGAAGGAGCTCCTACGAGCAGTACTTC
-	TRBV18	-	TRBJ2-6	CASSRADGANVLTF	TGTGCCAGCTCACGGGCAGATGGGGCCAACGTCCTGACTTTC
-	TRBV4-1	-	TRBJ2-7	CASSQQPGLRAYSFEQYF	TGCGCCAGCAGCCAACAACCGGGTCTCCGGGCCTATTCTTTCGAGCAGTACTTC
-	TRBV12-3/TRBV12-4	many	TRBJ2-3	CASMIAGTDTQYF	TGTGCCAGCATGATAGCCGGCACAGATACGCAGTATTTT
TRBD1	TRBV20-1	few	TRBJ1-5	CSAPRTGGVNQPQHF	TGCAGTGCTCCTCGGACAGGGGGTGTCAATCAGCCCCAGCATTTT
-	TRBV5-1	-	TRBJ2-4	CASSSTVGIAKNIQYF	TGCGCCAGCAGCTCGACAGTAGGTATAGCCAAAAACATTCAGTACTTC
-	TRBV11-2	many	TRBJ1-1	CASSLTNNPGVGTEAFF	TGTGCCAGCAGCCTCACCAACAACCCAGGGGTCGGGACTGAAGCTTTCTTT
-	TRBV24-1	-	TRBJ2-1	CATSHKLAVDEQFF	TGTGCCACCAGTCACAAACTAGCTGTAGATGAGCAGTTCTTC
-	TRBV5-5	-	TRBJ2-3	CASSFPRSRQGLGDTQYF	TGTGCCAGCAGCTTCCCCCGGTCGAGGCAGGGACTTGGGGATACGCAGTATTTT
TRBD2	TRBV15	few	TRBJ2-7	CATSSSGIPYEQYF	TGTGCCACCAGCAGTAGCGGGATTCCCTACGAGCAGTACTTC